This T cell receptor (beta chain) was identified in a study of regulatory T cells in long-lasting Graves disease. General study findings and limits: Owing to a sample size that was small, accuracy may have been reduced.

This clonotype appeared many times. Its antigen is unidentified. Library construction for TCR beta used iRepertoire HTBI primers and Arm-PCR of CDR3 regions. MiXCR was run by TCRdb on the multiplex PCR reads, yielding one entry per CDR3 protein. This table has 600,000 to 800,000 distinct CDR3 sequences, approximately 31% appearing once. Time point noted: persistent/refractory GD, antithyroid drugs over 5 years with positive TRAb. Making the TCR library involved RNA that had been extracted from PBMCs. The clonotype originates from a female donor with Graves disease. Here the sequenced sample was peripheral blood mononuclear cells (PBMCs), taken when the disease was refractory, from a patient treated with antithyroid drugs.

The CDR3: CASSDVGSYEQYF. CDR3 sequence (DNA): TGTGCCAGCAGCGATGTGGGCTCCTACGAGCAGTACTTC. The genes are TRBV2 and TRBJ2-7; D call uncertain. Trimming removed 6 bases at V and 0 bases at J, with 9 bases between. Germline V CDR1 and CDR2: SNHLY, FYNNEI. The CDR3 has 13 amino acids. Full variable domain (remainder filled in from reference TRBV2 and TRBJ2-7): EPEVTQTPSHQVTQMGQEVILRCVPISNHLYFYWYRQILGQKVEFLVSFYNNEISEKSEIFDDQFSVERPDGSNFTLKIRSTKLEDSAMYFCASSDVGSYEQYFGPGTRLTVT.